Detailed here is one T cell receptor (beta chain). This entry belongs to a study of T-cell memory formation after mild COVID-19. Across the whole study: For the most part, TCR clusters were specific to one donor.

Germline V CDR1 and CDR2: SGHVS, FQNEAQ. The CDR3 is 14 amino acids. The V and J ends lost 3 bases and 2 bases respectively, with 11 bases between them. TCRdb recomputed calls from the 5' RACE reads with MiXCR, one row per CDR3 protein. The sample lists about 390,000 distinct CDR3 sequences; around 21% were seen once. This clonotype was sampled from an adult woman who had mild COVID-19 (a few samples of this study predate the infection). Cell type and time point are not known. This sequence joins TRBV7-8 and TRBJ2-7; D assignment may be TRBD1 or TRBD2 (5 bases each). The sequenced material came from PBMCs or a T cell subset sorted from them (not recorded which). CDR3 amino acids: CASSLAQGPYEQYF. CDR3 DNA: TGTGCCAGCAGCTTGGCGCAGGGACCCTACGAGCAGTACTTC. The variable domain in full, completed from reference TRBV7-8 and TRBJ2-7, reads GAGVSQSPRYKVAKRGQDVALRCDPISGHVSLFWYQQALGQGPEFLTYFQNEAQLDKSGLPSDRFFAERPEGSVSTLKIQRTQQEDSAVYLCASSLAQGPYEQYFGPGTRLTVT.